This is a list of T cell receptor beta chains from one sample in a study of cytomegalovirus exposure and HLA in healthy donors. TCRdb's table, derived via immunoSEQ multiplex PCR, lists solely in-frame clones and lacks some. Of 200,000 to 250,000 clones listed, 70% to 85% are singletons. Source material: PBMCs. The receptors were sampled from a male donor in good health and CMV-seronegative. CDR3s include the opening cysteine and the closing phenylalanine or tryptophan. D genes are given only for firm matches. Clone size appears in some rows only: once, few, many, or a class for an expanded clone.

TRBV5-1,TRBD2,TRBJ2-3,.,TGCGCCAGCACGACCGGGACTAGCGTTACCGATACGCAGTATTTT,CASTTGTSVTDTQYF
TRBV7-9,TRBD2,TRBJ2-1,once,TGTGCCAGCAGCTTAGGGACTAGCTCGATCAATGAGCAGTTCTTC,CASSLGTSSINEQFF
TRBV11-2,TRBD2,TRBJ2-3,once,TGTGCCAGCAGCTTAGGGGCGGGAGGTCCCACAGATACGCAGTATTTT,CASSLGAGGPTDTQYF
TRBV6-6,TRBD2,TRBJ2-1,.,TGTGCCAGCAGTTACTCTGGTAGCGGGAACTTTAGGGAGCAGTTCTTC,CASSYSGSGNFREQFF
TRBV5-6,TRBD2,TRBJ2-1,.,TGTGCCAGCAGCTTCGTAGCGGGAGGGGTCGATGAGCAGTTCTTC,CASSFVAGGVDEQFF
TRBV5-1,TRBD2,TRBJ2-7,.,TGCGCCAGCAGCTTGGTTGCGGGAGGGCTCTACGAGCAGTACTTC,CASSLVAGGLYEQYF
TRBV29-1,.,TRBJ2-7,.,TGCAGCGTTTATGTCGGGACATTTAGCTCCTACGAGCAGTACTTC,CSVYVGTFSSYEQYF
TRBV18,.,TRBJ2-5,.,TGTGCCAGCTCACCACCGGACGGGGCGGGGGAGACCCAGTACTTC,CASSPPDGAGETQYF
TRBV2,.,TRBJ2-2,.,TGTGCCAGCACCCGCCTGGGCCCTATCACCGGGGAGCTGTTTTTT,CASTRLGPITGELFF
TRBV5-1,.,TRBJ2-2,.,TGCGCCAGCAGCTCGGCACTAGTTACCGGGGAGCTGTTTTTT,CASSSALVTGELFF
TRBV29-1,TRBD1,TRBJ2-2,few,TGCAGCGCCTGGACAGGGGGTGCCGGGGAGCTGTTTTTT,CSAWTGGAGELFF
TRBV5-1,TRBD2,TRBJ2-5,.,TGCGCCAGCAGCTTTGGACTAGATGGAGAGACCCAGTACTTC,CASSFGLDGETQYF
TRBV2,TRBD2,TRBJ2-1,.,TGTGCCAGCAGTGCCGGGACTAGCGGCAACAATGAGCAGTTCTTC,CASSAGTSGNNEQFF
TRBV29-1,TRBD1,TRBJ1-1,.,TGCAGCGTCTCGGCAGGGGGAATCGACACTGAAGCTTTCTTT,CSVSAGGIDTEAFF
TRBV28,.,TRBJ2-2,.,TGTGCCAGCAGTTCCGGGACACGGAGTGCCGGGGAGCTGTTTTTT,CASSSGTRSAGELFF
TRBV5-5,.,TRBJ2-7,.,TGTGCCAGCAGCTTACTAGCCCGCAACGAGCAGTACTTC,CASSLLARNEQYF
TRBV27,TRBD1,TRBJ2-1,.,TGTGCCAGCAGTTGGACAGGGACCTACAATGAGCAGTTCTTC,CASSWTGTYNEQFF
TRBV29-1,.,TRBJ2-5,.,TGCAGCGCCAGGGGGGTTGGAGAGACCCAGTACTTC,CSARGVGETQYF
TRBV19,.,TRBJ1-4,.,TGTGCCAGTAGTATTTACGGGAACGCTAATGAAAAACTGTTTTTT,CASSIYGNANEKLFF
TRBV27,.,TRBJ2-5,.,TGTGCCAGCAGCAACCGGGACTTGACAAAAGGGGAGCAGTACTTC,CASSNRDLTKGEQYF
TRBV21-1,.,TRBJ1-2,.,TGTGCCAGCAGCAATCGCCAGTGGGCATATGGCTACACCTTC,CASSNRQWAYGYTF
TRBV4-1,TRBD2,TRBJ2-5,few,TGCGCCAGCAGCCAAGACCCCTCCGGAACTAGCGGGAGAAGGACCCAGTACTTC,CASSQDPSGTSGRRTQYF
TRBV7-2,.,TRBJ2-1,.,TGTGCCAGCAGCTTCAGACTTTTCAATGAGCAGTTCTTC,CASSFRLFNEQFF
TRBV19,.,TRBJ1-3,.,TGTGCCAGTAGTATCCAGGGTCGCTCTGGAAACACCATATATTTT,CASSIQGRSGNTIYF
TRBV10-3,.,TRBJ1-2,.,TGTGCCATCAGTGAGTCGGCGGCTACCTATGGCTACACCTTC,CAISESAATYGYTF
TRBV19,.,TRBJ2-1,.,TGTGCCAGTAGCCCGGACTTCCTCCGGAATGAGCAGTTCTTC,CASSPDFLRNEQFF
TRBV28,TRBD1,TRBJ1-5,.,TGTGCCAGCAGACAACAGGGGGCGAGCAATCAGCCCCAGCATTTT,CASRQQGASNQPQHF
TRBV19,.,TRBJ1-2,.,TGTGCCAGTAAAGGACGGGAGGGTGGCTACACCTTC,CASKGREGGYTF
TRBV2,TRBD1,TRBJ1-5,.,TGTGCCAGCAGGAGGACAGGGCCTCAGCCCCAGCATTTT,CASRRTGPQPQHF
TRBV5-1,.,TRBJ2-7,.,TGCGCCAGCAGCCTGGGGGGCAGGCAGAAATACGAGCAGTACTTC,CASSLGGRQKYEQYF
TRBV5-1,TRBD2,TRBJ2-7,.,TGCGCCAGCAGCACCGGCTTGACTAGCGGGGCCTACGAGCAGTACTTC,CASSTGLTSGAYEQYF
TRBV7-9,TRBD2,TRBJ2-1,.,TGTGCCAGCAGCCCCCTAGCGGGCCACTACAATGAGCAGTTCTTC,CASSPLAGHYNEQFF
TRBV13,TRBD1,TRBJ2-7,once,TGTGCCAGCAGCTTAGGCCGTGGTCCGGACAGGGTCTACGAGCAGTACTTC,CASSLGRGPDRVYEQYF
TRBV4-1,.,TRBJ2-3,.,TGCGCCAGCACCCGAGAGGGAGGAAGCACAGATACGCAGTATTTT,CASTREGGSTDTQYF
TRBV10-3,.,TRBJ2-2,.,TGTGCCATCACAGGGGAGCCGAACACCGGGGAGCTGTTTTTT,CAITGEPNTGELFF
TRBV7-9,.,TRBJ1-1,.,TGTGCCAGCAGCTTAGCTGAGGGAAGAAAAGCTTTCTTT,CASSLAEGRKAFF
TRBV6-6,.,TRBJ1-5,.,TGTGCCAGCAGTTCTCAGGGCGGAAGCAATCAGCCCCAGCATTTT,CASSSQGGSNQPQHF
TRBV5-6,.,TRBJ2-1,few,TGTGCCAGCAGTCGAGCGGGCCGCTCCTACAATGAGCAGTTCTTC,CASSRAGRSYNEQFF
TRBV9,TRBD1,TRBJ2-1,.,TGTGCCAGCAGCGTATTACAGGGGGCCTACAATGAGCAGTTCTTC,CASSVLQGAYNEQFF
TRBV19,TRBD1,TRBJ2-3,few,TGTGCCAGTTCGACAGGGGCGGTGGCAGATACGCAGTATTTT,CASSTGAVADTQYF
TRBV28,TRBD2,TRBJ2-2,.,TGTGCCAGCAGTTTCCACAGACTAGCGGGAGTTGACGGGGAGCTGTTTTTT,CASSFHRLAGVDGELFF
TRBV18,.,TRBJ1-1,many,TGTGCCAGCTCACCGCGGGGGAACACTGAAGCTTTCTTT,CASSPRGNTEAFF
TRBV7-8,TRBD1,TRBJ2-3,.,TGTGCCAGCAGCTTCCCCGGGACAGGGTTCGCAGATACGCAGTATTTT,CASSFPGTGFADTQYF
TRBV29-1,.,TRBJ1-4,once,TGCAGCGTTGAGGAGGACAGTTTAAATGAAAAACTGTTTTTT,CSVEEDSLNEKLFF
TRBV19,.,TRBJ2-5,.,TGTGCCAGCACAACAGGGATACAAGAGACCCAGTACTTC,CASTTGIQETQYF
TRBV4-2,.,TRBJ1-3,few,TGTGCCAGCAGCCAAGATCATGCGGGAAGCTCTGGAAACACCATATATTTT,CASSQDHAGSSGNTIYF